This T cell receptor (beta chain) was recorded in a study of beta chain features in type 1 diabetes. This clone appeared a single time. Its antigen is unknown. General observations from the study: Type 1 diabetes patients had moderately but significantly shorter TCRB CDR3s in all four CD4+ subsets. Naive, central memory and Treg TCRB repertoires appeared more alike in patients than in healthy donors.

Expressed TCRB transcripts were sequenced, since all the RNA that had been isolated was reverse transcribed. Sequencing was performed with immunoSEQ multiplex PCR; in TCRdb, only in-frame clones are kept and a portion is missing. The sample yields 95,000 to 110,000 clones, 28% seen once. After removal of 7 bases from V and 0 bases from J, the junction contained 9 bases not matched to a gene. The CDR3 contains 16 residues. From germline, CDR1 is SGHTA and CDR2 FQGNSA. Every participating donor gave one draw, a heparinised blood sample averaging about 110 mL. The chain employs TRBV7-2 and TRBJ2-3, with 8 bases identical to TRBD2. The specimen sequenced was central memory CD4+ T cells from blood. The sequence was collected from a young woman with type 1 diabetes. The DNA for the CDR3 is TGTGCCAGCACTCTAGCGGGTATCTCTAGCACAGATACGCAGTATTTT. It translates to CASTLAGISSTDTQYF.